This T cell receptor (beta chain) was retrieved from a study of shared clonotypes between healthy human individuals. On the study more broadly: Per donor, CD8 memory used one plate, CD8 naive used two, CD4 memory used three and CD4 naive used three.

The study's findings and limits: Naive subsets, compared against memory subsets, generally had larger estimated richness values.

Authors' data handling: ImmunoSEQ only sent back junction sequences with no quality scores, so filtering was done differently. Profiled with immunoSEQ multiplex PCR; TCRdb holds only in-frame clones, not every one. That table is the source of V, J and clone size, and D and trimming were worked out from the DNA. The sample carries around 2.5 million clones, roughly 93% recorded once. Turning to this clone: Its target is unknown.

From germline, CDR1 is MDHEN and CDR2 SYDVKM. Trimming shortened V by 6 bases and J by 4 bases, and 12 bases separated the two germline ends. There are 13 residues in the CDR3. Naive CD4+ cells were CD45RA-selected; the remaining cells were memory. The receptor was derived from a man aged 18 to 29 in good health. Some clones in this sample may be carry-over from other donors' samples. The chain employs TRBV28 and TRBJ1-1, with D hard to call. The source material was naive CD4+ T cells from PBMCs. Subset reported: CD45RA+ positively selected. The CDR3 DNA reads as TGTGCCAGCAGCGCCCCCGGCGGCACTGAAGCTTTCTTT. It specifies CASSAPGGTEAFF. Looking up the rest from reference TRBV28 and TRBJ1-1 gives the full variable domain: DVKVTQSSRYLVKRTGEKVFLECVQDMDHENMFWYRQDPGLGLRLIYFSYDVKMKEKGDIPEGYSVSREKKERFSLILESASTNQTSMYLCASSAPGGTEAFFGQGTRLTVV.